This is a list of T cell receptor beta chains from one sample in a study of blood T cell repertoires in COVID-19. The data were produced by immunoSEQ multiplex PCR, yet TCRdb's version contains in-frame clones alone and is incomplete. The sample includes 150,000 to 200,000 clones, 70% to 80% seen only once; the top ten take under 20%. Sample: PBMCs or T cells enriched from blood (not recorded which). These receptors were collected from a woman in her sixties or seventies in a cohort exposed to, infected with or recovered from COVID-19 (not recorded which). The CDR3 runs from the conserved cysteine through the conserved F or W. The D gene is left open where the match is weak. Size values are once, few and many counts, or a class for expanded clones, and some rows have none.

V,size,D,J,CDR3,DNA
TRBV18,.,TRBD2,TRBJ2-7,CASSRGLADTYEQYF,TGTGCCAGCTCGCGGGGACTAGCAGATACCTACGAGCAGTACTTC
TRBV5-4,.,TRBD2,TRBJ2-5,CASSTSSGREETQYF,TGTGCCAGCAGCACCAGTAGCGGGAGGGAAGAGACCCAGTACTTC
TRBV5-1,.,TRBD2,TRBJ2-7,CASSTHAGAEYEQYF,TGCGCCAGCAGCACCCATGCGGGAGCGGAATACGAGCAGTACTTC
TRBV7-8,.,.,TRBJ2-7,CASSLIPGKEQYF,TGTGCCAGCAGCTTAATCCCCGGGAAGGAGCAGTACTTC
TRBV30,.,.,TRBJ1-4,CAWSEIMSEKLFF,TGTGCCTGGAGTGAGATAATGAGTGAAAAACTGTTTTTT
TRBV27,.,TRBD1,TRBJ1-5,CASSLGTGGYQPQHF,TGTGCCAGCAGTCTGGGGACAGGGGGCTATCAGCCCCAGCATTTT
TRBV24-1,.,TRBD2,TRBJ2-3,CATSAVAGFTDTQYF,TGTGCCACCAGTGCGGTAGCGGGGTTCACAGATACGCAGTATTTT
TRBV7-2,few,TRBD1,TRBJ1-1,CASSLAPVLQGGNTEAFF,TGTGCCAGCAGCTTAGCCCCAGTCTTACAGGGGGGAAACACTGAAGCTTTCTTT
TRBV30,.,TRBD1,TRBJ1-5,CAWGWGRGLLHF,TGTGCCTGGGGATGGGGCAGGGGGCTTCTGCATTTT
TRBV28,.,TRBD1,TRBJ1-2,CASSVPGTGRGYTF,TGTGCCAGCAGTGTCCCCGGGACAGGGCGCGGCTACACCTTC
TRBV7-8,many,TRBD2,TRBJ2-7,CASSFQTSGSTYEQYF,TGTGCCAGCAGTTTTCAGACTAGCGGGAGTACCTACGAGCAGTACTTC
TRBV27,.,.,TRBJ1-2,CASSLGPGDYGYTF,TGTGCCAGCAGTTTGGGTCCAGGGGACTATGGCTACACCTTC
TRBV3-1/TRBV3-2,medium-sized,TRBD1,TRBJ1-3,CASSQQGAGNTIYF,TGTGCCAGCAGCCAACAGGGGGCTGGAAACACCATATATTTT
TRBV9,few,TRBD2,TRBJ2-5,CASSVGGSGSKETQYF,TGTGCCAGCAGCGTAGGAGGGAGCGGGAGTAAAGAGACCCAGTACTTC
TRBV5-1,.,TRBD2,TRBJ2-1,CASSLAAGVDNEQFF,TGCGCCAGCAGCTTGGCTGCGGGGGTGGACAATGAGCAGTTCTTC
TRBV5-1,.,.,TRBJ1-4,CASSLGQTLGKLFF,TGCGCCAGCAGCCTCGGACAAACTCTAGGAAAACTGTTTTTT
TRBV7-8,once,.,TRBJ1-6,CASSPEGFVSNSPLHF,TGTGCCAGCAGCCCGGAGGGGTTCGTGAGTAATTCACCCCTCCACTTT
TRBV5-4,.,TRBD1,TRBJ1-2,CASTLDRGLGYGYTF,TGTGCCAGCACCCTAGACAGGGGGCTCGGCTATGGCTACACCTTC
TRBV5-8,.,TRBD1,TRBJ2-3,CASSHGQASTDTQYF,TGTGCCAGCAGTCATGGACAGGCTAGCACAGATACGCAGTATTTT
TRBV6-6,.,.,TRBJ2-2,CASTYDSGAGELFF,TGTGCCAGCACCTACGACAGTGGCGCCGGGGAGCTGTTTTTT
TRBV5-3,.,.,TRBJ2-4,CARSHPTGKYF,TGTGCCAGAAGCCACCCCACCGGTAAGTACTTC
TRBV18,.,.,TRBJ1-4,CASSLFRQETNEKLFF,TGTGCCAGCTCACTTTTCCGACAGGAAACCAATGAAAAACTGTTTTTT
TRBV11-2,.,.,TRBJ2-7,CASSLALGRQGRYEQYF,TGTGCCAGCAGCTTAGCGCTGGGGAGGCAGGGCCGCTACGAGCAGTACTTC
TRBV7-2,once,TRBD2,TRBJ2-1,CASSLTGSGSEQFF,TGTGCCAGCAGCTTAACAGGTAGCGGGAGTGAGCAGTTCTTC
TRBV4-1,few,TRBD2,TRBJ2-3,CASSHYWGLAGENPDTQYF,TGCGCCAGCAGCCATTATTGGGGACTAGCGGGTGAGAACCCAGATACGCAGTATTTT
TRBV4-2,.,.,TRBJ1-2,CASNQDEVGSGYGYTF,TGTGCCAGCAACCAAGATGAGGTAGGATCCGGCTATGGCTACACCTTC
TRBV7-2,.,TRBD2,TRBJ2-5,CASSLVVAGQETQYF,TGTGCCAGCAGCTTGGTGGTAGCGGGGCAAGAGACCCAGTACTTC
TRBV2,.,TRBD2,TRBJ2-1,CASSGGTSGSWEQFF,TGTGCCAGCAGTGGTGGGACTAGCGGGAGTTGGGAGCAGTTCTTC
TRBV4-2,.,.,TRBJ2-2,CASSQDVGVGTGELFF,TGTGCCAGCAGCCAAGATGTAGGGGTTGGCACCGGGGAGCTGTTTTTT
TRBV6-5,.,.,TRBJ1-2,CASSPGQRGYTF,TGTGCCAGCAGTCCGGGCCAGCGGGGTTACACCTTC
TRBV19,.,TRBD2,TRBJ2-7,CASSIGSSGAYEQYF,TGTGCCAGTAGTATAGGAAGTAGCGGGGCCTACGAGCAGTACTTC
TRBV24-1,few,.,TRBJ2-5,CATSRVGVETQYF,TGTGCCACCTCCAGAGTAGGGGTGGAGACCCAGTACTTC
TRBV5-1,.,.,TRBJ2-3,CASSSLSGGGTDTQYF,TGCGCCAGCAGCTCCCTGTCGGGGGGCGGGACAGATACGCAGTATTTT
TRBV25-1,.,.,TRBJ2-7,CASSVPGSYEQYF,TGTGCCAGCAGTGTCCCGGGTTCCTACGAGCAGTACTTC
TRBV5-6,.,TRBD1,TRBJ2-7,CASSLDRGTNYEQYF,TGTGCCAGCAGCCTGGACAGGGGTACGAATTACGAGCAGTACTTC
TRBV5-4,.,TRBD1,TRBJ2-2,CASSLEGGWNTGELFF,TGTGCCAGCAGCTTGGAAGGGGGCTGGAACACCGGGGAGCTGTTTTTT
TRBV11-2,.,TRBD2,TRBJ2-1,CASSSQVGGYNEQFF,TGTGCCAGCAGCTCTCAGGTCGGGGGGTACAATGAGCAGTTCTTC
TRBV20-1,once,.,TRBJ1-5,CSASSRSIPGQPQHF,TGCAGTGCTAGTTCCCGCTCAATTCCCGGTCAGCCCCAGCATTTT
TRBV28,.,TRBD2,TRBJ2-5,CASSLSAGLAQETQYF,TGTGCCAGCAGTTTAAGTGCAGGACTAGCCCAAGAGACCCAGTACTTC
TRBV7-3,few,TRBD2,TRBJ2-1,CASSSGTSGRNEQFF,TGTGCCAGCAGCTCGGGGACTAGCGGGAGGAATGAGCAGTTCTTC
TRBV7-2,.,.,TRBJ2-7,CASSRGTGINEQYF,TGTGCCAGCAGCAGGGGAACAGGGATAAACGAGCAGTACTTC
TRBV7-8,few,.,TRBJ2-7,CASSLLAGSSYEQYF,TGTGCCAGCAGCTTATTAGCCGGGAGCTCCTACGAGCAGTACTTC
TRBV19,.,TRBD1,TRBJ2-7,CASSPRTGGPYEQYF,TGTGCCAGTAGTCCACGGACAGGGGGCCCCTACGAGCAGTACTTC
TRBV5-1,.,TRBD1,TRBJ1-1,CASSLMGQGMSEAFF,TGCGCCAGCAGCTTGATGGGACAGGGCATGTCTGAAGCTTTCTTT
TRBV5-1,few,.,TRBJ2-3,CASSLLFADTQYF,TGCGCCAGCAGCCTATTGTTCGCAGATACGCAGTATTTT
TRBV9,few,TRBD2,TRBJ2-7,CASSGETSGRSGQYF,TGTGCCAGCAGCGGAGAGACTAGCGGGAGGTCGGGGCAGTACTTC
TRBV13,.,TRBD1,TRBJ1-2,CASTWEGTGGAGIHGYTF,TGTGCCAGCACCTGGGAAGGGACAGGGGGCGCGGGAATTCATGGCTACACCTTC
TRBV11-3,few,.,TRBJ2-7,CASSLVRESYEQYF,TGTGCCAGCAGCTTAGTCAGGGAATCCTACGAGCAGTACTTC
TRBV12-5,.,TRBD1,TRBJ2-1,CASGFYQGAYNEQFF,TGTGCTAGTGGTTTCTATCAGGGGGCCTACAATGAGCAGTTCTTC
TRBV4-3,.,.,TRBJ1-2,CASSQDSGARGYTF,TGCGCCAGCAGCCAAGATTCAGGGGCGCGGGGCTACACCTTC
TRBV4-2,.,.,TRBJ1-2,CASSKDSLNYGYTF,TGTGCCAGCTCGAAGGACAGCTTAAACTATGGCTACACCTTC